This TCR beta chain was obtained from a study of T cell responses to AZD1222 COVID-19 vaccine. Germline V gene lookup returns CDR1 MNHEY and CDR2 SVGAGI. V lost 6 bases, J lost 4 bases, and 13 bases lay in between. The CDR3 is 14 residues long. Sequenced by immunoSEQ multiplex PCR; TCRdb stores in-frame clones only, minus some. There are 72,000 or so clones in the sample; 90% occur only once, and approximately 4.5% lies in the top ten. Findings of the study overall: Most donors were white British and more were female, and clonal diversity was possibly underestimated.

Regarding this clone: Its antigen is not identified.

The clonotype was recovered from an adult in good health. The sequencing used peripheral blood, collected on day 0 of AZD1222 vaccination. V usage is TRBV6-5 and J usage is TRBJ1-5; D is ambiguous. The CDR3: CASSSQAGNQPQHF. CDR3 bases: TGTGCCAGCAGCTCGCAGGCGGGAAATCAGCCCCAGCATTTT.